One TCR beta chain is described in this entry. This clonotype was observed at least ten times. This clone's antigen is unknown. Base qualities are not at hand, and no much larger clone is one base apart. Instrument on record: Illumina NovaSeq 6000. Synthesis of TCR cDNA relied on 5'RACE template switching, a step that introduced a universal primer site along with unique molecular identifiers. cDNA synthesis was primed from both the TCR alpha and TCR beta constant segments. Library amplification used two PCR steps, and the second PCR step added sample barcodes and sequencing adapters. Sequencing of libraries was done on Illumina HiSeq 2500 (2x100 bp) or NovaSeq (2x150 bp). In the source study's methods: MIGEC handled demultiplexing of reads and collapsing into UMI consensus sequences, while MiXCR performed V(D)J alignment. Clonotypes responding to the vaccine were identified with edgeR on replicate PBMC samples, with the criteria of FDR below 0.01 and a log2 fold change above 5 up to day 15. Each bulk clonotype was labeled CD4 or CD8 based on which sequenced repertoire, CD4 or CD8, contained the clonotype at higher abundance. The public reads were reanalyzed by TCRdb: fastp trimming at Q25, MiXCR alignment, in-frame beta chains only. Rows merge per CDR3 protein into single entries with the most common DNA and genes. These V and J calls originate from TCRdb's pipeline instead of the authors' own analysis. Counted in this sample were 200,000 to 300,000 distinct CDR3 sequences; 3.6% of them appeared once. The ten largest make up around 19% of the sample.

The CDR3 contains 14 residues, cysteine and phenylalanine counted. Only the CDR3 DNA stays, 42 bases, in frame from base 1. For CDR1 and CDR2, the germline V gene (reference sequence) lists SEHNR and FQNEAQ. Deletion took 5 bases off V and 1 base off J, with a span of 11 bases between the germline ends. This sample was taken from a study of T cells after yellow fever vaccination (dated by TCRdb to about 2019). About the full investigation: The SMART-Seq v4 Ultra Low Input RNA kit was used to prepare libraries from fractions with low cell numbers. To track T-cell clones before and after primary and booster YFV17D yellow fever vaccination, bulk TCR alpha and beta repertoires were sequenced longitudinally. The cohort comprised two healthy male donors, one aged 18 to 29 and one aged 30 to 40 years. Blood was drawn at multiple timepoints before and after primary and secondary immunization, with bulk PBMC replicates and cell subsets isolated.

Explained via the paper, the treatment or condition label denotes: live attenuated yellow fever vaccine strain. Two biological replicates of bulk PBMCs were collected at each blood-draw timepoint. PBMCs were isolated from peripheral blood using a standard Ficoll-Paque protocol. TriZol was used to extract RNA from bulk PBMCs, CD4 and CD8 fractions, and dextramer-positive and dextramer-negative fractions. Broad study findings and their caveats: After the booster, most of the clones that had expanded following primary vaccination were detected again (just under 97% of CD4 and 80% to 90% of CD8), which suggests that memory was broadly maintained. The secondary T-cell response was weaker than the primary response but faster, peaking on day 5 instead of day 15. Because abundant contaminating clonotypes from the bulk population could be contained in FACS-sorted repertoires, computational filtering was required. A small fraction of clonotypes appeared in both the CD4 and CD8 compartments, likely as a result of convergent recombination. The study included only a couple of donors, which limits how far the findings can be generalized.

The clonotype originates from a man aged 18 to 30 who received the YFV17D yellow fever vaccine. The rearranged chain carries TRBV7-9 and TRBJ2-5, with TRBD1 as a weak D call on 6 bases. Here the sequenced sample was PBMCs, taken 15 days after the yellow fever booster vaccination. The DNA sequence reads TGTGCCAGCAGCCACCGAGGGGGCCAAGAGACCCAGTACTTC. It specifies CASSHRGGQETQYF. Beyond the CDR3, the reference TRBV7-9 and TRBJ2-5 genes provide the residues; the full variable domain reads: DTGVSQNPRHKITKRGQNVTFRCDPISEHNRLYWYRQTLGQGPEFLTYFQNEAQLEKSRLLSDRFSAERPKGSFSTLEIQRTEQGDSAMYLCASSHRGGQETQYFGPGTRLLVL.